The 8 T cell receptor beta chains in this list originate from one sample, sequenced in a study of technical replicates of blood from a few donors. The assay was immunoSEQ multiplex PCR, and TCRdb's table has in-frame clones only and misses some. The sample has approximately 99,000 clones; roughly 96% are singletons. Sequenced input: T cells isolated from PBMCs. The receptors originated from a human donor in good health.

The CDR3 loop is CASSQGEETQYF. CDR3 in DNA: TGTGCCAGCAGTCAGGGGGAGGAGACCCAGTACTTC. The rearrangement joins TRBV7-2 to TRBJ2-5; 7 bases line up with TRBD1. Germline CDR1 reads SGHTA; CDR2 reads FQGNSA. Losses at the gene ends were 6 bases for V and 5 bases for J; bases not matched to a gene: 3. CDR3 length: 12 residues.

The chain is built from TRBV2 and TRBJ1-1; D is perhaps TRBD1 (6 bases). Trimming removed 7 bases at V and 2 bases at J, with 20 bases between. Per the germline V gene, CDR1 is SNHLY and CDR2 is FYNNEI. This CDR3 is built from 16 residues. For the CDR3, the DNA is TGTGCCAGCACGTTGGACAGCCGTGGGTTAAACACTGAAGCTTTCTTT. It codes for CASTLDSRGLNTEAFF. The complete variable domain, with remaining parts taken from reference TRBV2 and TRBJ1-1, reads EPEVTQTPSHQVTQMGQEVILRCVPISNHLYFYWYRQILGQKVEFLVSFYNNEISEKSEIFDDQFSVERPDGSNFTLKIRSTKLEDSAMYFCASTLDSRGLNTEAFFGQGTRLTVV.

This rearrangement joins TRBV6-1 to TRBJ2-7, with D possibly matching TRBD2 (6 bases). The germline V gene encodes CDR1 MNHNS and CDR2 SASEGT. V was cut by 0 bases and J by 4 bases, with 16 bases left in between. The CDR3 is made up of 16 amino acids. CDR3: CASSEAVGGAWYEQYF. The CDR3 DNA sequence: TGTGCCAGCAGTGAAGCTGTAGGAGGGGCATGGTACGAGCAGTACTTC.

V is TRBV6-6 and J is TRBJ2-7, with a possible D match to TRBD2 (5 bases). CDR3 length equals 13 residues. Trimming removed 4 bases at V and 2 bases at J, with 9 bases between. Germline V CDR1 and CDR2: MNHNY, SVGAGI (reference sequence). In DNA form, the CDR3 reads TGTGCCAGCAGTTTCGGGGAAACCTACGAGCAGTACTTC. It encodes CASSFGETYEQYF.

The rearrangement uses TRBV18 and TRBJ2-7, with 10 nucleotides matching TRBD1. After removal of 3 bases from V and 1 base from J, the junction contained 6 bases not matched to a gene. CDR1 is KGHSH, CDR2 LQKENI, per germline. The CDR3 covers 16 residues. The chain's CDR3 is CASSPLAGQGSYEQYF. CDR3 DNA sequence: TGTGCCAGCTCACCCTTAGCGGGACAGGGGTCCTACGAGCAGTACTTC.

As DNA, the CDR3 is TGTGCCAGCAGCCCTGTACTAGTTAGCACAGATACGCAGTATTTT. This gives the protein CASSPVLVSTDTQYF. This chain connects TRBV5-6 to TRBJ2-3, with a tentative D call TRBD2 (5 bases). V lost 4 bases to trimming and J lost 0 bases, with 12 bases between them. This CDR3 is 15 amino acids long. Germline CDR1 SGHDT, CDR2 YYEEEE. Full variable domain (outside the CDR3, taken from reference TRBV5-6 and TRBJ2-3): DAGVTQSPTHLIKTRGQQVTLRCSPKSGHDTVSWYQQALGQGPQFIFQYYEEEERQRGNFPDRFSGHQFPNYSSELNVNALLLGDSALYLCASSPVLVSTDTQYFGPGTRLTVL.

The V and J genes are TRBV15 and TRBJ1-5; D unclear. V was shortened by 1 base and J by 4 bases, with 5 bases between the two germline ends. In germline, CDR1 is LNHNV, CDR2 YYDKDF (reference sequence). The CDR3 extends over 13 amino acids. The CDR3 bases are TGTGCCACCAGCAGAGTCAGTAATCAGCCCCAGCATTTT. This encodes CATSRVSNQPQHF.

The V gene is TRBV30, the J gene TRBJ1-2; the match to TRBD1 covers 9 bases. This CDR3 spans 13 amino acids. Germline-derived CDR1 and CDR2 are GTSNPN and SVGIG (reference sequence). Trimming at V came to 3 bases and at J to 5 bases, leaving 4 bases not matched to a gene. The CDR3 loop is CAWRFDRGYGYTF. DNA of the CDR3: TGTGCCTGGAGATTCGACAGGGGGTATGGCTACACCTTC.